This T cell receptor beta chain came from a study of T cells after yellow fever vaccination. MiXCR, applied by TCRdb to the 5' RACE reads, yields one record per CDR3 protein. The data contain some 500,000 distinct CDR3 sequences, approximately 15% of them singletons. This clonotype was counted many times. V was shortened by 5 bases and J by 8 bases, with 15 bases between the two germline ends. CDR3 length: 13 amino acids. Sequencing used PBMCs, obtained on the day of the yellow fever booster vaccination. This receptor was identified in a man aged 25-45 years who received the YFV17D yellow fever vaccine. J is TRBJ1-2 and V is TRBV12-3 or TRBV12-4, with D perhaps TRBD1 (5 bases). CDR3 sequence reads: CASSSSGHSGYTF. DNA for the CDR3: TGTGCCAGCAGTAGTTCAGGGCACAGCGGCTACACCTTC.